Given below is one TCR beta chain in context. The sample originates from a study of T cells expressing NK-cell markers. The overall study: Serological testing identified seven of the eight sequenced donors as HCMV-seropositive and one as seronegative.

UMIs were included in TCR beta cDNA generated by 5'RACE template switching. TCRdb reprocessed the 5' RACE reads and keeps a single row for each CDR3 protein, giving no DNA. The sample has about 550,000 distinct CDR3 sequences. The receptor was isolated from a man aged 18 to 35 in good health. The specimen sequenced was blood T cells: a sorted CD56 or NKG2C T cell subset, CD4+ or CD8+ T cells, or bulk PBMC T cells (not recorded which).

The CDR3 sequence: CASSLDRGENEQFF. This sequence joins TRBV4-3 and TRBJ2-1; the D call from TCRdb, TRBD1, cannot be confirmed without DNA. Germline V lookup: CDR1 LGHNA, CDR2 YSLEER. The CDR3 runs to 14 residues.